This TCR beta chain was identified in a study of shared clonotypes between healthy human individuals. Findings of the study overall: Sorted-subset sequencing was shown by rarefaction to be incomplete despite large depth. Between four donors, naive CD4 clonotypes were shared at a level of about 5%.

Note on this clone: Antigen unknown.

Germline V lookup: CDR1 SGHTA, CDR2 FQGTGA. With 1 base clipped from V and 6 bases from J, the junction kept 5 bases outside the gene matches. This CDR3 region has 15 residues. Among the donors, all were Caucasian adults who lived in Nashville, Tennessee. Original analysis: Filtering differed, since immunoSEQ gave only junction sequences and no quality scores. Data came from immunoSEQ multiplex PCR; TCRdb stores just in-frame clones and leaves some out. V, J and clone size derive from that table, while D and trimming were established from the DNA sequence. The table has more than 2 million clones, approximately 95% seen once.

Material: naive CD4+ T cells sorted from blood. Indicated subset: CD45RA+ positively selected. This clonotype originated in a man younger than 35 in good health. The chain employs TRBV7-3 and TRBJ2-1, with 8 bases lining up with TRBD2. DNA for the CDR3: TGTGCCAGCAGCTTAAATAGCGGGGAACTCAATGAGCAGTTCTTC. It codes for CASSLNSGELNEQFF. Together with reference TRBV7-3 and TRBJ2-1, the CDR3 gives the full variable domain: GAGVSQTPSNKVTEKGKYVELRCDPISGHTALYWYRQSLGQGPEFLIYFQGTGAADDSGLPNDRFFAVRPEGSVSTLKIQRTERGDSAVYLCASSLNSGELNEQFFGPGTRLTVL.